This T cell receptor beta chain derives from a study of cytomegalovirus exposure and HLA in healthy donors. CDR3 length: 15 residues. Deletions cut 2 bases from V and 1 base from J, with 9 bases between. The germline CDR1 and CDR2 sequences are SGHVS and FNYEAQ. Broader study findings: The number of N-insertions in an Asian-associated ancestry cluster was reportedly below the approximately 700-donor mean in a later analysis. Later examination showed HLA-associated TCR beta chains had greater clonal expansion than equally common others. Common viral pathogens seemed, in a later analysis, to connect with several of the most significant clusters.

As to this clone: Antigen: not known.

A multiplex PCR was run with 60 Vbeta primers and 13 Jbeta primers. Only in-frame clones appear in the TCRdb table, and some are missing; sequencing was by immunoSEQ multiplex PCR. The profile covers 150,000 to 200,000 clones, with around 83% appearing a single time and approximately 2% taken by the ten largest. Input material: PBMCs. The sequence came from a man younger than 35 in good health and CMV-seropositive. This chain links TRBV7-6 with TRBJ1-5, with D possibly being TRBD1 (5 bases). For the CDR3, the DNA is TGTGCCAGCAGCTTAACGGGGGGAAGCAATCAGCCCCAGCATTTT. Its protein product is CASSLTGGSNQPQHF.